One and the same sample provided the 9 T cell receptor beta chains below, sequenced in a study of cytomegalovirus exposure and HLA in healthy donors. Profiling relied on immunoSEQ multiplex PCR, and the TCRdb table lists in-frame clones only, not all of them. The sample lists about 130,000 clones, 70% to 90% occurring once. Sequenced sample: PBMCs. The receptors derive from a woman aged 30 to 39 in good health and CMV-seropositive.

The gene calls are TRBV19 and TRBJ2-1; TRBD2 might be the D (5 bases). Germline CDR1 reads LNHDA; CDR2 reads SQIVND (reference sequence). The CDR3 has 15 residues. V lost 3 bases and J lost 7, with 16 bases in between. The DNA of the CDR3 is TGTGCCAGTAGTATTTTGGGGAGTGGTGTGAATGAGCAGTTCTTC. It yields the protein CASSILGSGVNEQFF.

The CDR3 sequence: CASSFAGSPGTQYF. CDR3 in DNA: TGTGCCAGCAGCTTCGCCGGGTCCCCGGGGACCCAGTACTTC. The chain couples TRBV11-1 to TRBJ2-5; D is uncertain. Germline V gene lookup returns CDR1 SGHAT and CDR2 FQDESV (reference sequence). CDR3 length equals 14 residues. The germline V and J ends were trimmed by 3 bases and 7 bases, with 15 bases remaining between them.

The V and J genes are TRBV5-6 and TRBJ2-3; 8 bases align to TRBD2. The germline CDR1 and CDR2 sequences are SGHDT and YYEEEE. The CDR3 sequence is 15 residues long. The trim removed 1 base at V and 4 bases at J, leaving 5 bases unmatched. CDR3 sequence (DNA): TGTGCCAGCAGCTTGCGGGGGGGCCGGGCAGATACGCAGTATTTT. Translated, it gives CASSLRGGRADTQYF.

In its sample, this clone was seen once. V gene TRBV6-5 combines with J gene TRBJ1-1; 7 bases match TRBD1. This CDR3 contains 12 residues. J was trimmed by 4 bases and V by 6 bases; bases with no gene match: 2. The V gene's germline CDR1 is MNHEY and CDR2 SVGAGI. The CDR3 DNA reads TGTGCCAGCAGCCAGGGGGGCACTGAAGCTTTCTTT. It encodes CASSQGGTEAFF.

The J gene is TRBJ2-7, the V gene TRBV19, with a possible D match to TRBD1 (6 bases). The ends were cut back, 4 bases at V and 5 bases at J, with 12 bases in the middle. The CDR3 has 13 residues. Germline V lookup: CDR1 LNHDA, CDR2 SQIVND (reference sequence). The CDR3 nucleotides are TGTGCCAGTAGTAAGGACAGTAGCAACGAGCAGTACTTC. This gives the protein CASSKDSSNEQYF.

The chain carries TRBV6-1 and TRBJ1-5; possible D gene TRBD1, 5 bases. The germline CDR1 and CDR2 sequences are MNHNS and SASEGT. This CDR3 has 15 residues. The germline V and J ends were trimmed by 6 bases and 6 bases, with 18 bases remaining between them. CDR3 protein: CASSPFAGGPQPQHF. In DNA, the CDR3 is TGTGCCAGCAGCCCCTTTGCGGGGGGTCCTCAGCCCCAGCATTTT.

The chain combines TRBV5-1 with TRBJ2-7; TRBD2 aligns across 7 bases. Germline CDR1 is SGHRS and CDR2 is YFSETQ. There are 21 residues in the CDR3. V was pared by 2 bases and J by 9 bases, with 32 bases of the junction left unmatched. CDR3 loop: CASSFGGGGWMTAMSYRLQYF. CDR3 DNA: TGCGCCAGCAGCTTCGGTGGCGGGGGATGGATGACAGCTATGAGCTATAGGTTGCAGTACTTC.

This chain connects TRBV11-2 to TRBJ2-4, with TRBD1 matching 9 bases. V lost 5 bases, J lost 1 base, and 15 bases stayed unmatched. The CDR3 contains 19 residues. Germline lookup yields CDR1 SGHAT and CDR2 FQNNGV. This CDR3 is CASSPGTGFHFDAKNIQYF. CDR3 coding DNA: TGTGCCAGCAGCCCCGGGACAGGGTTCCATTTCGACGCCAAAAACATTCAGTACTTC.

The sample holds many counts of this clone. The rearrangement links TRBV28 to TRBJ2-3; D is ambiguous. Germline CDR1 and CDR2: MDHEN and SYDVKM. The V gene lost 4 bases and the J gene lost 2 bases, with 13 bases spanning the gap. The CDR3 loop spans 15 amino acids. CDR3 sequence: CASSSNRAPTDTQYF. CDR3 DNA sequence: TGTGCCAGCAGTTCCAACAGAGCCCCCACAGATACGCAGTATTTT.